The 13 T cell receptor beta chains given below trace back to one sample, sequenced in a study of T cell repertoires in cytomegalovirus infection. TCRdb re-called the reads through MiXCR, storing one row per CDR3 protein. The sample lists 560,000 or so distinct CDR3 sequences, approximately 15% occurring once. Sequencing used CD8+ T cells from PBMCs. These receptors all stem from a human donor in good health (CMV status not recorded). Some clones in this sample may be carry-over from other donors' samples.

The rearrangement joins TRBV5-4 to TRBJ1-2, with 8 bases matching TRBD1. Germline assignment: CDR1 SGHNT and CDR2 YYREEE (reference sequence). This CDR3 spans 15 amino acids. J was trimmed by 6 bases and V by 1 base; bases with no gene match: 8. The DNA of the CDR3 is TGTGCCAGCAGCTTGAGAGACAGGGGCTTCCATGGCTACACCTTC. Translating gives CASSLRDRGFHGYTF. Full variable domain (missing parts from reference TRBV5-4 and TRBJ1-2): ETGVTQSPTHLIKTRGQQVTLRCSSQSGHNTVSWYQQALGQGPQFIFQYYREEENGRGNFPPRFSGLQFPNYSSELNVNALELDDSALYLCASSLRDRGFHGYTFGSGTRLTVV.

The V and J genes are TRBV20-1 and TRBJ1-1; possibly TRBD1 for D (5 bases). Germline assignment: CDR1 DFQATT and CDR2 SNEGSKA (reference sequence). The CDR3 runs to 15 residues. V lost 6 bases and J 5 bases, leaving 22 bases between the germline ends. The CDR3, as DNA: TGCAGTGCCAGTCGAGGGGAGGGGTTCTCAACTGAAGCTTTCTTT. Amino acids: CSASRGEGFSTEAFF.

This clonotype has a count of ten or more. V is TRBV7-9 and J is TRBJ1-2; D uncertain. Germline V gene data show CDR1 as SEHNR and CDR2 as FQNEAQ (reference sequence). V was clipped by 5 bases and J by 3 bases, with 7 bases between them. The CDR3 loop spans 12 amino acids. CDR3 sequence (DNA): TGTGCCAGCAGCGACTCGGACTATGGCTACACCTTC. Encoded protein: CASSDSDYGYTF.

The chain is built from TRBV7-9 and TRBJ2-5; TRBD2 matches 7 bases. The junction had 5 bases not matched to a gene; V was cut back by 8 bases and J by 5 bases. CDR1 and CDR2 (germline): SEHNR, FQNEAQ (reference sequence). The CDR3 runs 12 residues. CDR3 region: CASGGDLETQYF. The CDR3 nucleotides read TGTGCCAGCGGGGGGGACTTGGAGACCCAGTACTTC. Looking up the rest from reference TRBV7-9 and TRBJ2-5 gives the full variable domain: DTGVSQNPRHKITKRGQNVTFRCDPISEHNRLYWYRQTLGQGPEFLTYFQNEAQLEKSRLLSDRFSAERPKGSFSTLEIQRTEQGDSAMYLCASGGDLETQYFGPGTRLLVL.

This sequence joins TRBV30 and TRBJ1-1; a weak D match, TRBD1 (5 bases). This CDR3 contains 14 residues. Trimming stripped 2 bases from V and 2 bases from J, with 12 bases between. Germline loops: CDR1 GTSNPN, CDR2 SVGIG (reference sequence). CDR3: CAWSYRQLNTEAFF. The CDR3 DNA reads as TGTGCCTGGAGTTACAGACAGTTAAACACTGAAGCTTTCTTT.

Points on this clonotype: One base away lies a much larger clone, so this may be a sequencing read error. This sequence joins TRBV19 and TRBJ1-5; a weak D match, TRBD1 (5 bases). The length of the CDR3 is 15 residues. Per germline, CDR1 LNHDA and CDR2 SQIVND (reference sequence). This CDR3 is CASSMRKGSNKPQHF. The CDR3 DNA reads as TGTGCCAGTAGTATGAGGAAGGGGAGCAATAAGCCCCAGCATTTT.

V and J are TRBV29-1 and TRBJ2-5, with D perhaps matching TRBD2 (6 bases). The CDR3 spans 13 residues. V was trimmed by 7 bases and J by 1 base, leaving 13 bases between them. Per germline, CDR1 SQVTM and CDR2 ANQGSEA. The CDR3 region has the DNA TGCAGCGCTCCCCGGGGGTCCCAAGAGACCCAGTACTTC. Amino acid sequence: CSAPRGSQETQYF.

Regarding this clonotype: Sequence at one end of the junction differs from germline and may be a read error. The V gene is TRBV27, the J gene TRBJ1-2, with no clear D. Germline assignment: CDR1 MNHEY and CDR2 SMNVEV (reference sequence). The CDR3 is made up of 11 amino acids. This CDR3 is CASSSSGQQAF. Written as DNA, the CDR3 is TGTGCCAGCAGTTCATCCGGGCAGCAGGCCTTC.

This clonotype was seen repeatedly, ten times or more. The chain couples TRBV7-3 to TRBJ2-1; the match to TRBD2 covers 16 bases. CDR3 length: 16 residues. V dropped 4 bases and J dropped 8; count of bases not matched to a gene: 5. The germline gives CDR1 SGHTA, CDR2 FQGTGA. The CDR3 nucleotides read TGTGCCAGCAGCTCGGGACTAGCGGGGGGGCAACATGAGCAGTTCTTC. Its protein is CASSSGLAGGQHEQFF.

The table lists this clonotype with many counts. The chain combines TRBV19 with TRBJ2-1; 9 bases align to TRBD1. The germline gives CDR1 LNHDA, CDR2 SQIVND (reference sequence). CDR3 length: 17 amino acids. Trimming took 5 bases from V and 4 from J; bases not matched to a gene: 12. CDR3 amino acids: CASSLYPGQGRYNEQFF. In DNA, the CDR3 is TGTGCCAGTAGTTTATACCCGGGACAGGGTAGATACAATGAGCAGTTCTTC.

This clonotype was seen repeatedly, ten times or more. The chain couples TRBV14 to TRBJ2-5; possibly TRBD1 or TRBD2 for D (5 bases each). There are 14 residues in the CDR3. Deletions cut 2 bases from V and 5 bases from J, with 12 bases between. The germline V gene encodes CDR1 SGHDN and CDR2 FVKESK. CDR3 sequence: CASSQKGRIETQYF. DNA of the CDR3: TGTGCCAGCAGCCAAAAGGGACGGATTGAGACCCAGTACTTC.

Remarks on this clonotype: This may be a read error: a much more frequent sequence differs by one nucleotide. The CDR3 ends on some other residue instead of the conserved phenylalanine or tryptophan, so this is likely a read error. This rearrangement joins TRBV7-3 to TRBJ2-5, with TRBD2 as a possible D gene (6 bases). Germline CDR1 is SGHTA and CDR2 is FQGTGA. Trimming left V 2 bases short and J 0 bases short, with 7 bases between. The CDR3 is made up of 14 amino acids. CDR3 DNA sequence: TGTGCCAGCAGCTTACCTAGCGACCAAGAGACCCAGTACTTA. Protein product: CASSLPSDQETQYL.

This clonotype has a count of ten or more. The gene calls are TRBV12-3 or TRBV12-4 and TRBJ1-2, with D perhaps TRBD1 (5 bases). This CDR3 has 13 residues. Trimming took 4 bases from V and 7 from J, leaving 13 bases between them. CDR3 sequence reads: CASSSSGMGGYTF. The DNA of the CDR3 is TGTGCCAGCAGTTCGTCAGGGATGGGTGGCTACACCTTC.